Each of the 8 T cell receptor beta chains below was sequenced from the same sample in a study of a mutant IDH1 vaccine in newly diagnosed glioma (dated by TCRdb to the early 2020s). Libraries were prepared through the immunoSEQ multiplex PCR assay. TCRdb took this table from immuneACCESS and kept in-frame rearrangements with V and J called. Such tables lack part of the clones; where checked against another copy, unresolved V genes explain under half of the gap, and the rest is unexplained. The sample table records 35,000 to 45,000 clones; approximately 83% of these occur just once. The ten most abundant clones make up under 6% of the sample. The time point label here, explained by the study, means: week 35, safety follow-up. Each vaccine dose was 300 ug of a 20-mer mutant IDH1 peptide in Montanide, given subcutaneously with topical imiquimod. Antigens for these TCRs are unknown. The sequenced sample was PBMCs, obtained from a glioma patient whose treatment included an IDH1 peptide vaccine. Receptors originate from a woman between 50 and 59 years old with glioma.

The chain uses TRBV6-4 and TRBJ2-7; TRBD1 matches at 9 bases. The V gene end was trimmed by 6 bases and the J gene end by 2 bases; junction bases not matched to a gene: 5. The CDR3 covers 14 residues. Germline V CDR1 and CDR2: MRHNA, SNTAGT. This CDR3 is CASSHGTGTYEQYF. CDR3 DNA: TGTGCCAGCAGCCACGGGACAGGGACCTACGAGCAGTACTTC.

This chain uses TRBV5-4 with TRBJ1-2; the D gene is possibly TRBD1 (5 bases). CDR1 and CDR2 from the germline V gene are SGHNT and YYREEE (reference sequence). Between the trimmed V and J ends, which lost 4 bases and 6 bases, there was a span of 19 bases. This CDR3 has 15 residues. The CDR3 nucleotides are TGTGCCAGCAGCCCCGTTCCCGGGTCGGGGGATGGCTACACCTTC. Protein product: CASSPVPGSGDGYTF.

The rearrangement joins TRBV5-4 to TRBJ1-1; D perhaps matches TRBD1 (5 bases). V was trimmed by 4 bases and J by 12 bases, leaving 19 bases between them. Germline lookup yields CDR1 SGHNT and CDR2 YYREEE (reference sequence). The CDR3 has 13 residues. The chain's CDR3 is CASSGPDSFGTFF. The CDR3 DNA reads as TGTGCCAGCAGCGGGCCCGACAGTTTCGGTACTTTCTTT.

The chain employs TRBV2 and TRBJ1-2; D gene uncertain. V lost 6 bases, J lost 1 base, and 18 bases lay in between. The CDR3 extends over 16 amino acids. Germline V lookup: CDR1 SNHLY, CDR2 FYNNEI. Here the CDR3 DNA reads TGTGCCAGCAGCACCTTCCGGGGTGGGAATAACTATGGCTACACCTTC. As protein: CASSTFRGGNNYGYTF.

Only one count was recorded for this clone. This chain joins TRBV6-1 and TRBJ2-1; D remains ambiguous. This CDR3 has 14 residues. Germline V gives CDR1 MNHNS, CDR2 SASEGT. V was pared by 7 bases and J by 3 bases, with 13 bases between. Written as DNA, the CDR3 is TGTGCCAGCAAATTGGTGGCCAGCTACAATGAGCAGTTCTTC. Translating it yields CASKLVASYNEQFF.

The chain has TRBV4-3 and TRBJ2-3; 13 bases match TRBD2. With V trimmed by 1 base and J by 5 bases, 6 bases remained unmatched. This CDR3 has 17 residues. CDR1 is LGHNA, CDR2 YSLEER, per germline. The CDR3 DNA follows: TGCGCCAGCAGCCAAGGGGTGACTAGCGGGGGGCAAGATACGCAGTATTTT. Residues: CASSQGVTSGGQDTQYF.

The chain recombines TRBV15 with TRBJ2-4; TRBD1 might be the D (7 bases). CDR1 is LNHNV and CDR2 is YYDKDF in the germline V gene (reference sequence). CDR3 length equals 13 residues. Between the trimmed V and J ends, which lost 8 bases and 8 bases, there was a span of 16 bases. CDR3 coding DNA: TGTGCCACCGCAGGGGGGCCGCAGGACATTCAGTACTTC. Translating gives CATAGGPQDIQYF.

The chain is built from TRBV29-1 and TRBJ1-5, with D uncertain. The CDR3 length is 15 residues. Germline V CDR1 and CDR2: SQVTM, ANQGSEA. With 0 bases removed from V and 3 bases from J, the gap between germline ends came to 12 bases. In nucleotides, the CDR3 is TGCAGCGTTGAAGATCTCGGAGTGTTCAATCAGCCCCAGCATTTT. It yields the protein CSVEDLGVFNQPQHF.